This is a list of T cell receptor beta chains from one sample in a study of blood T cells in healthy people across ages. In TCRdb, the 5' RACE reads were re-called with MiXCR into one record per CDR3 protein. This sample has around 1,700,000 distinct CDR3 sequences, with 25% to 30% found just once. The sample consisted of blood. All receptors come from a woman in her twenties or thirties in good health. CDR3s include the opening cysteine and the closing phenylalanine or tryptophan. Fields, in order: CDR3 protein, CDR3 DNA, J gene, D gene, clone size, V gene. The D gene is left open where the match is weak. Only some rows state a clone size, as once, few, many or a class for expanded clones.

CDR3 protein: CATSSYRGNNQPQHF
CDR3 DNA: TGTGCCACCAGCAGCTACAGGGGAAACAATCAGCCCCAGCATTTT
J gene: TRBJ1-5
D gene: TRBD1
clone size: few
V gene: TRBV15

CDR3 protein: CASSQLWGKTGYSYEQYF
CDR3 DNA: TGTGCCAGCAGCCAACTTTGGGGGAAGACAGGCTACTCCTACGAGCAGTACTTC
J gene: TRBJ2-7
D gene: .
clone size: .
V gene: TRBV14

CDR3 protein: CASSFSVLTSTDMQYF
CDR3 DNA: TGCGCCAGCAGTTTCTCGGTCCTCACTTCCACAGATATGCAGTATTTT
J gene: TRBJ2-3
D gene: .
clone size: .
V gene: TRBV5-1

CDR3 protein: CAISEGVAGGDNEQFF
CDR3 DNA: TGTGCCATCAGTGAGGGGGTAGCGGGAGGAGATAATGAGCAGTTCTTC
J gene: TRBJ2-1
D gene: TRBD2
clone size: many
V gene: TRBV10-3

CDR3 protein: CATSRGAAGNGKQYF
CDR3 DNA: TGTGCCACCAGCAGAGGTGCAGCGGGGAACGGTAAGCAGTACTTC
J gene: TRBJ2-5
D gene: TRBD2
clone size: .
V gene: TRBV15

CDR3 protein: CASSQLGGAHQYEQYF
CDR3 DNA: TGTGCCAGCAGCCAACTTGGGGGGGCACATCAGTACGAGCAGTACTTC
J gene: TRBJ2-7
D gene: .
clone size: many
V gene: TRBV12-3/TRBV12-4

CDR3 protein: CASSLTSWLGEQFF
CDR3 DNA: TGTGCCAGCAGTTTAACTAGTTGGCTGGGTGAGCAGTTCTTC
J gene: TRBJ2-1
D gene: .
clone size: .
V gene: TRBV27

CDR3 protein: CASSQEGLAITGELFF
CDR3 DNA: TGCGCCAGCAGCCAAGAGGGACTAGCGATAACCGGGGAGCTGTTTTTT
J gene: TRBJ2-2
D gene: TRBD2
clone size: .
V gene: TRBV4-1

CDR3 protein: CANRAGSTDTQYF
CDR3 DNA: TGTGCCAACCGAGCGGGGAGCACAGATACGCAGTATTTT
J gene: TRBJ2-3
D gene: TRBD2
clone size: .
V gene: TRBV2

CDR3 protein: CASSLRPGGELNEQFF
CDR3 DNA: TGCGCCAGCAGCTTGCGTCCCGGGGGGGAACTTAATGAGCAGTTCTTC
J gene: TRBJ2-1
D gene: TRBD2
clone size: .
V gene: TRBV5-1

CDR3 protein: CASTPNRDRGRFQPQHF
CDR3 DNA: TGCGCCAGTACGCCAAACCGGGACAGGGGGCGGTTTCAGCCCCAGCATTTT
J gene: TRBJ1-5
D gene: TRBD1
clone size: few
V gene: TRBV10-2

CDR3 protein: CASSLGGAASSYEQYF
CDR3 DNA: TGTGCCAGCAGCTTAGGAGGGGCAGCTAGCTCCTACGAGCAGTACTTC
J gene: TRBJ2-7
D gene: .
clone size: .
V gene: TRBV7-9

CDR3 protein: CASSGAGNNEQFF
CDR3 DNA: TGTGCCAGCAGCGGGGCGGGGAACAATGAGCAGTTCTTC
J gene: TRBJ2-1
D gene: .
clone size: .
V gene: TRBV6-6

CDR3 protein: CSAHQLYTSSYEQYF
CDR3 DNA: TGCAGTGCTCACCAACTTTATACTAGCTCCTACGAGCAGTACTTC
J gene: TRBJ2-7
D gene: .
clone size: .
V gene: TRBV20-1

CDR3 protein: CASIYGSGTPNEKLFF
CDR3 DNA: TGTGCCAGCATCTATGGGTCCGGGACACCTAATGAAAAACTGTTTTTT
J gene: TRBJ1-4
D gene: .
clone size: .
V gene: TRBV5-5

CDR3 protein: CASSLRTQNTEAFF
CDR3 DNA: TGCGCCAGCAGCTTACGAACACAGAACACTGAAGCTTTCTTT
J gene: TRBJ1-1
D gene: .
clone size: .
V gene: TRBV5-1

CDR3 protein: CASSSGIAGTDTQYF
CDR3 DNA: TGTGCCAGCAGTTCCGGTATAGCCGGCACAGATACGCAGTATTTT
J gene: TRBJ2-3
D gene: .
clone size: .
V gene: TRBV27

CDR3 protein: CARSSDSTYEQYF
CDR3 DNA: TGCGCCCGCAGCTCTGACAGTACCTACGAGCAGTACTTC
J gene: TRBJ2-7
D gene: .
clone size: .
V gene: TRBV5-1

CDR3 protein: CASSQAPTGMNTEAFF
CDR3 DNA: TGTGCCAGCAGCCAAGCCCCGACAGGGATGAACACTGAAGCTTTCTTT
J gene: TRBJ1-1
D gene: TRBD1
clone size: .
V gene: TRBV3-1

CDR3 protein: CSARDPGLAGGGLGETQYF
CDR3 DNA: TGCAGTGCTAGAGATCCGGGACTAGCGGGAGGAGGTTTGGGGGAGACCCAGTACTTC
J gene: TRBJ2-5
D gene: TRBD2
clone size: few
V gene: TRBV20-1

CDR3 protein: CASSGSLPQETQYF
CDR3 DNA: TGTGCCAGCAGTGGGTCACTGCCCCAAGAGACCCAGTACTTC
J gene: TRBJ2-5
D gene: .
clone size: few
V gene: TRBV2

CDR3 protein: CASSGRDGGYSGNTIYF
CDR3 DNA: TGTGCCAGCAGTGGAAGGGACGGGGGGTACTCTGGAAACACCATATATTTT
J gene: TRBJ1-3
D gene: .
clone size: .
V gene: TRBV6-1

CDR3 protein: CATSRAQLRGYTF
CDR3 DNA: TGTGCCACCAGCAGAGCACAGCTTCGGGGCTACACCTTC
J gene: TRBJ1-2
D gene: .
clone size: few
V gene: TRBV15

CDR3 protein: CASSHRDTTDTQYF
CDR3 DNA: TGCGCCAGCAGCCACCGGGACACCACAGATACGCAGTATTTT
J gene: TRBJ2-3
D gene: .
clone size: .
V gene: TRBV5-1

CDR3 protein: CASRGRGLAGSHTDTQYF
CDR3 DNA: TGTGCCAGCAGGGGACGGGGACTAGCGGGATCCCACACAGATACGCAGTATTTT
J gene: TRBJ2-3
D gene: TRBD2
clone size: .
V gene: TRBV12-3/TRBV12-4

CDR3 protein: CASSFSDLTYEQYF
CDR3 DNA: TGTGCCAGCAGCTTCTCGGACCTGACCTACGAGCAGTACTTC
J gene: TRBJ2-7
D gene: .
clone size: .
V gene: TRBV7-2

CDR3 protein: CASSPRESGTGRTDTQYF
CDR3 DNA: TGTGCCAGCTCACCACGGGAGTCCGGGACAGGGAGGACAGATACGCAGTATTTT
J gene: TRBJ2-3
D gene: TRBD1
clone size: few
V gene: TRBV18

CDR3 protein: CSVEGQNSYNEQFF
CDR3 DNA: TGCAGCGTGGAAGGACAGAACTCCTACAATGAGCAGTTCTTC
J gene: TRBJ2-1
D gene: .
clone size: .
V gene: TRBV29-1

CDR3 protein: CASSFLSTDAQYF
CDR3 DNA: TGTGCCAGCAGTTTTCTAAGCACAGATGCGCAGTATTTT
J gene: TRBJ2-3
D gene: .
clone size: few
V gene: TRBV12-3/TRBV12-4

CDR3 protein: CARSDVGNKGNIQYF
CDR3 DNA: TGTGCCCGCAGTGATGTAGGAAATAAGGGCAACATTCAGTACTTC
J gene: TRBJ2-4
D gene: .
clone size: .
V gene: TRBV10-1

CDR3 protein: CAIKAPWVANNEQFF
CDR3 DNA: TGTGCCATCAAGGCTCCGTGGGTGGCCAACAATGAGCAGTTCTTC
J gene: TRBJ2-1
D gene: .
clone size: .
V gene: TRBV10-3

CDR3 protein: CSAGTDQETQYF
CDR3 DNA: TGCAGTGCTGGGACAGACCAAGAGACCCAGTACTTC
J gene: TRBJ2-5
D gene: TRBD1
clone size: many
V gene: TRBV20-1

CDR3 protein: CATSSADGVPSSYEQYF
CDR3 DNA: TGTGCCACCAGCAGTGCCGACGGCGTCCCGAGCTCCTACGAGCAGTACTTC
J gene: TRBJ2-7
D gene: .
clone size: .
V gene: TRBV15

CDR3 protein: CASSPLTSFGDTQYF
CDR3 DNA: TGTGCCAGCAGCCCTCTGACTAGCTTTGGAGATACGCAGTATTTT
J gene: TRBJ2-3
D gene: TRBD2
clone size: .
V gene: TRBV4-2

CDR3 protein: CASSLDGGPRPYTF
CDR3 DNA: TGCGCCAGCAGCTTGGATGGGGGCCCTCGACCTTACACCTTC
J gene: TRBJ1-2
D gene: .
clone size: few
V gene: TRBV5-1

CDR3 protein: CASSLQRGPYEQHF
CDR3 DNA: TGTGCCAGCAGCTTACAGCGGGGTCCCTACGAGCAGCACTTC
J gene: TRBJ2-7
D gene: TRBD2
clone size: .
V gene: TRBV11-2

CDR3 protein: CSARGLRDYNEQFF
CDR3 DNA: TGCAGTGCTAGAGGGCTCCGGGACTACAATGAGCAGTTCTTC
J gene: TRBJ2-1
D gene: .
clone size: once
V gene: TRBV20-1

CDR3 protein: CASSLVTTNTEAFF
CDR3 DNA: TGCGCCAGCAGCTTGGTCACTACCAACACTGAAGCTTTCTTT
J gene: TRBJ1-1
D gene: .
clone size: .
V gene: TRBV5-1

CDR3 protein: CASSLMTGAYNEQFF
CDR3 DNA: TGCGCCAGCAGCTTGATGACAGGGGCCTACAATGAGCAGTTCTTC
J gene: TRBJ2-1
D gene: TRBD1
clone size: few
V gene: TRBV5-1

CDR3 protein: CASSYATSGRTQYF
CDR3 DNA: TGTGCCAGCAGTTACGCGACTAGCGGACGAACCCAGTACTTC
J gene: TRBJ2-7
D gene: TRBD2
clone size: few
V gene: TRBV6-2/TRBV6-3

CDR3 protein: CSVVLTQGSPLHF
CDR3 DNA: TGCAGCGTTGTCTTAACACAAGGTTCACCCCTCCACTTT
J gene: TRBJ1-6
D gene: .
clone size: .
V gene: TRBV29-1

CDR3 protein: CASSLGGGPSNNEQFF
CDR3 DNA: TGTGCCAGCAGCTTAGGGGGGGGGCCCTCAAACAATGAGCAGTTCTTC
J gene: TRBJ2-1
D gene: .
clone size: many
V gene: TRBV11-2

CDR3 protein: CASSEFRGRGEETQYF
CDR3 DNA: TGTGCCAGCAGTGAATTTAGGGGAAGGGGTGAAGAGACCCAGTACTTC
J gene: TRBJ2-5
D gene: .
clone size: .
V gene: TRBV6-1

CDR3 protein: CASSRQANSPLHF
CDR3 DNA: TGTGCCAGCAGCCGACAGGCTAATTCACCCCTCCACTTT
J gene: TRBJ1-6
D gene: .
clone size: .
V gene: TRBV14

CDR3 protein: CASSLGYRVAGTQYF
CDR3 DNA: TGTGCCAGCAGTTTAGGGTACAGGGTCGCGGGTACGCAGTATTTT
J gene: TRBJ2-3
D gene: .
clone size: .
V gene: TRBV12-3/TRBV12-4

CDR3 protein: CASSVLAYEQYF
CDR3 DNA: TGTGCCAGCAGCGTTCTAGCCTACGAGCAGTACTTC
J gene: TRBJ2-7
D gene: .
clone size: many
V gene: TRBV9

CDR3 protein: CSADRGPGEQYF
CDR3 DNA: TGCAGCGCGGACAGGGGCCCCGGGGAGCAGTACTTC
J gene: TRBJ2-7
D gene: TRBD1
clone size: .
V gene: TRBV29-1

CDR3 protein: CASSHKTGGVSYEQYF
CDR3 DNA: TGTGCCAGCAGTCATAAAACCGGAGGGGTGTCCTACGAGCAGTACTTC
J gene: TRBJ2-7
D gene: .
clone size: many
V gene: TRBV3-1

CDR3 protein: CASGLDPPTQYF
CDR3 DNA: TGTGCTAGTGGTTTGGACCCGCCTACCCAGTACTTC
J gene: TRBJ2-5
D gene: .
clone size: many
V gene: TRBV12-5